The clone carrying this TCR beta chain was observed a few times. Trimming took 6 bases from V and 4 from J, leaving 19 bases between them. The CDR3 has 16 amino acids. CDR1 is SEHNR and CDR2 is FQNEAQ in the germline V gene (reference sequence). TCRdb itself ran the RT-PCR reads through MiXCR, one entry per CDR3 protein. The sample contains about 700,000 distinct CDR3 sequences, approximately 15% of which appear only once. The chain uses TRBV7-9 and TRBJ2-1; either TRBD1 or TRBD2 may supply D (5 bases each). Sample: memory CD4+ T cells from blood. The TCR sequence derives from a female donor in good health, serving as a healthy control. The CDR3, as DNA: TGTGCCAGCAGGTTAAGAGTCCGGGACCGATACAATGAGCAGTTCTTC. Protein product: CASRLRVRDRYNEQFF.